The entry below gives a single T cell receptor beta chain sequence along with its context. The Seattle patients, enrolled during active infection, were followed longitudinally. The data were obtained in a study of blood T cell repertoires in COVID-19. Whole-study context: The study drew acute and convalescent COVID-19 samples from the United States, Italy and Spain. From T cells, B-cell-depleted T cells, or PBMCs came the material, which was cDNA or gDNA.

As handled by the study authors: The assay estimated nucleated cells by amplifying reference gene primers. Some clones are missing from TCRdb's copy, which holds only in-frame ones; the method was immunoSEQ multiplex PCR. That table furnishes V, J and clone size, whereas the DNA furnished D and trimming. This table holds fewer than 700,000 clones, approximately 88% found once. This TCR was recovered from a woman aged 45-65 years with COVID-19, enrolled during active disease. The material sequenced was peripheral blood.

The chain's CDR3 is CASTFGGRYGYTF. In DNA form, the CDR3 reads TGTGCCAGTACTTTCGGGGGGAGGTATGGCTACACCTTC. The rearrangement uses TRBV19 and TRBJ1-2, with D perhaps TRBD1 (5 bases). Germline values: CDR1 LNHDA, CDR2 SQIVND (reference sequence). This CDR3 is built from 13 residues. Trimming cost V 7 bases and J 5 bases, with 14 bases left between them.